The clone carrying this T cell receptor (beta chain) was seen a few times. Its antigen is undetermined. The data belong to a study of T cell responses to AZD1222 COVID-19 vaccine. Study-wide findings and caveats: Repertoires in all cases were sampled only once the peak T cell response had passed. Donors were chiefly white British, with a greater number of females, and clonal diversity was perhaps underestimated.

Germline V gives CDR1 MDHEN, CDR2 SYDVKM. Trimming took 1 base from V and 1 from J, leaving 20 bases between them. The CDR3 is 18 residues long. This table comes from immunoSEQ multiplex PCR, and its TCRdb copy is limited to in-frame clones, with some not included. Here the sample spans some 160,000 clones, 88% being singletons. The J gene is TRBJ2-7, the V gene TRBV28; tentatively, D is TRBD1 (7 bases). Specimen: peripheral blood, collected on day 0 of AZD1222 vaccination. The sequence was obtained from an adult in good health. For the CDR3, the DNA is TGTGCCAGCAGTTTATCAGGGGGGAGCGGCCTTTCATCCTACGAGCAGTACTTC. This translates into CASSLSGGSGLSSYEQYF.